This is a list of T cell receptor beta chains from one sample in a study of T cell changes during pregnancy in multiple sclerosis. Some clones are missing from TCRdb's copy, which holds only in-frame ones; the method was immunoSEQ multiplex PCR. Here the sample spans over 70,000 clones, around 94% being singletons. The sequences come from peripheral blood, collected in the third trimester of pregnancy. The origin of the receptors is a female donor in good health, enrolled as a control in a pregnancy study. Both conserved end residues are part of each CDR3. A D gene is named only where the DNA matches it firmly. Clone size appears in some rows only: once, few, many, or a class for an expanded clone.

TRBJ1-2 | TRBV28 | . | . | CATGGAANYGYTF | TGTGCCACCGGGGGGGCAGCTAACTATGGCTACACCTTC
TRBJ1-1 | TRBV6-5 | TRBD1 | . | CASSRQGTTEAFF | TGTGCCAGCAGCCGACAGGGAACCACTGAAGCTTTCTTT
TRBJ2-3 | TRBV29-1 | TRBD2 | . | CSVRGLAGGADTQYF | TGCAGCGTCCGGGGGCTAGCGGGAGGGGCAGATACGCAGTATTTT
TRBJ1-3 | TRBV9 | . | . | CASSVEARNSGNTIYF | TGTGCCAGCAGCGTAGAGGCCAGGAACTCTGGAAACACCATATATTTT
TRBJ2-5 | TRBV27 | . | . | CASSDRSQETQYF | TGTGCCAGCAGCGACAGGTCTCAAGAGACCCAGTACTTC
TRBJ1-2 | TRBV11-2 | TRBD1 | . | CASKGAGGGYTF | TGTGCCAGCAAGGGGGCCGGGGGTGGCTACACCTTC
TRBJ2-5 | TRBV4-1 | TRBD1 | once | CASSQGLGTGSETQYF | TGCGCCAGCAGCCAAGGGTTAGGGACAGGGTCTGAGACCCAGTACTTC
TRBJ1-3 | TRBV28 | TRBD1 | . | CASSAGGWVNTIYF | TGTGCCAGCAGCGCAGGGGGGTGGGTAAACACCATATATTTT
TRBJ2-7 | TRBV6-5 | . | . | CASSYPPTGEQYF | TGTGCCAGCAGTTATCCCCCGACCGGGGAGCAGTACTTC
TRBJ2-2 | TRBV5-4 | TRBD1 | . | CASSRMGTGPNTGELFF | TGTGCCAGCAGCCGCATGGGGACAGGCCCCAACACCGGGGAGCTGTTTTTT
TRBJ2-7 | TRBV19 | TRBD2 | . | CASSTGLAGTYEQYF | TGTGCCAGTAGTACGGGACTAGCGGGAACCTACGAGCAGTACTTC
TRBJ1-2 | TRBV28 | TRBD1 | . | CASSSVDRVYGYTF | TGTGCCAGCAGTTCCGTTGACAGGGTCTATGGCTACACCTTC
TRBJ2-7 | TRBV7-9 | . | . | CASSLVPGVVHEQYF | TGTGCCAGCAGCTTAGTCCCAGGGGTTGTCCACGAGCAGTACTTC
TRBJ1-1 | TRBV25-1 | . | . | CASSEGESYTEAFF | TGTGCCAGCAGTGAAGGGGAGTCATACACTGAAGCTTTCTTT
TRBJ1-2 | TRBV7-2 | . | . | CASSFPYGGYTF | TGTGCCAGCAGCTTCCCATACGGGGGCTACACCTTC
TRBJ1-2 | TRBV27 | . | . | CASSFSRLNYGYTF | TGTGCCAGCAGTTTTTCCAGGCTTAACTATGGCTACACCTTC
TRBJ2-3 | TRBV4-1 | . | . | CASSQDTGNTDTQYF | TGCGCCAGCAGCCAGGATACAGGGAACACAGATACGCAGTATTTT
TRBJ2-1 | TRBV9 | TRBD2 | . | CASKELAGAGDEQFF | TGTGCCAGCAAGGAACTAGCGGGAGCTGGGGATGAGCAGTTCTTC
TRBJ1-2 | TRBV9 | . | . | CASSVGEVIYGYTF | TGTGCCAGCAGCGTAGGGGAGGTGATCTATGGCTACACCTTC
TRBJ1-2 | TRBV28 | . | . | CASSLPALYGYTF | TGTGCCAGCAGTTTACCAGCGCTCTATGGCTACACCTTC
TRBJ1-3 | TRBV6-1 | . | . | CASKATSHSGNTIYF | TGTGCCAGCAAGGCGACATCGCACTCTGGAAACACCATATATTTT
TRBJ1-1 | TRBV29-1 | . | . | CSVSGGTEAFF | TGCAGCGTTTCGGGGGGCACTGAAGCTTTCTTT
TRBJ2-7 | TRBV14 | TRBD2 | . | CASSQETSAAYEQYF | TGTGCCAGCAGCCAAGAGACTAGCGCCGCCTACGAGCAGTACTTC
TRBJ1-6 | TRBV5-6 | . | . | CASSLPGLKNSPLHF | TGTGCCAGCAGCTTACCGGGACTTAAGAATTCACCCCTCCACTTT
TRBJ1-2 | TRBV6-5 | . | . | CASRPGNYGYTF | TGTGCCAGCAGGCCGGGTAACTATGGCTACACCTTC
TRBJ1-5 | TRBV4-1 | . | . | CASSQDSGRGSNQPQHF | TGCGCCAGCAGCCAAGATTCGGGCAGGGGTAGCAATCAGCCCCAGCATTTT
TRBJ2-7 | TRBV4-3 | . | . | CASSQDTAYEQYF | TGCGCCAGCAGCCAAGATACAGCCTACGAGCAGTACTTC
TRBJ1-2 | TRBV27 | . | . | CASSPIAQGVYTF | TGTGCCAGCAGTCCCATAGCCCAGGGTGTCTACACCTTC
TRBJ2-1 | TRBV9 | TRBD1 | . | CASSPGQGNNEQFF | TGTGCCAGCAGCCCGGGACAGGGGAACAATGAGCAGTTCTTC
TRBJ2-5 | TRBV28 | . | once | CASRVTLGGFQETQYF | TGTGCCAGCAGAGTGACCTTGGGCGGGTTCCAAGAGACCCAGTACTTC
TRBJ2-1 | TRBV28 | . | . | CASSLLVGGANEQFF | TGTGCCAGCAGTTTACTCGTGGGGGGGGCTAATGAGCAGTTCTTC
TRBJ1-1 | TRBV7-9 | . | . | CASNVDRPEAFF | TGTGCCAGCAACGTCGACAGGCCTGAAGCTTTCTTT
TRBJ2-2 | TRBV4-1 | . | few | CASSQSSVGELFF | TGCGCCAGCAGCCAATCTTCGGTCGGGGAGCTGTTTTTT
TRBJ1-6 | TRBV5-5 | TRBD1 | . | CASSPTAGQPYNSPLHF | TGTGCCAGCAGCCCCACGGCGGGACAGCCGTATAATTCACCCCTCCACTTT
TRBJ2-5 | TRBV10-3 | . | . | CAISETLRRAGGETQYF | TGTGCCATCAGTGAGACACTACGCAGGGCAGGTGGGGAGACCCAGTACTTC
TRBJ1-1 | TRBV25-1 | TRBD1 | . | CASSGQGGTEAFF | TGTGCCAGCAGTGGACAGGGCGGCACTGAAGCTTTCTTT
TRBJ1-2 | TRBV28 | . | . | CASRVGSSYGYTF | TGTGCCAGCAGAGTCGGGTCGAGCTATGGCTACACCTTC
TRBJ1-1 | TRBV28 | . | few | CASSRYREAFF | TGTGCCAGCAGTAGGTACAGGGAAGCTTTCTTT
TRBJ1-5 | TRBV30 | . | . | CAWSVTVSNQPQHF | TGTGCCTGGAGTGTCACAGTAAGCAATCAGCCCCAGCATTTT
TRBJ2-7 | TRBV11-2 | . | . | CASSSTGNRYEQYF | TGTGCCAGCAGCTCTACAGGGAACCGCTACGAGCAGTACTTC
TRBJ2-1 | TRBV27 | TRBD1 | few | CASSLYFTGANYNEQFF | TGTGCCAGCAGTTTATATTTTACAGGGGCGAACTACAATGAGCAGTTCTTC
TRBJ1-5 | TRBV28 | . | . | CASSLSLSGEASNQPQHF | TGTGCCAGCAGTTTATCCCTAAGTGGGGAGGCGAGCAATCAGCCCCAGCATTTT
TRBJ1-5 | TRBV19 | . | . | CASSAQPGILSNQPQHF | TGTGCCAGTAGTGCCCAACCAGGGATTTTGAGCAATCAGCCCCAGCATTTT
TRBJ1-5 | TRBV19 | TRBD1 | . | CASKVIDRVDQPQHF | TGTGCCAGTAAGGTGATTGACAGGGTAGACCAGCCCCAGCATTTT
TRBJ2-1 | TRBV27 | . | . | CASSLFSRGFGNEQFF | TGTGCCAGCAGTTTATTTAGTCGGGGATTTGGAAATGAGCAGTTCTTC
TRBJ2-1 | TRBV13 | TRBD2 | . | CASSPRGSGSVGEQFF | TGTGCCAGCAGTCCCCGGGGTAGCGGGAGTGTTGGTGAGCAGTTCTTC
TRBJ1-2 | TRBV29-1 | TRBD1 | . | CSVIQGALNYGYTF | TGCAGCGTTATACAGGGGGCTCTTAACTATGGCTACACCTTC
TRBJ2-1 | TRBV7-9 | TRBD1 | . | CASSPDRVSYNEQFF | TGTGCCAGCAGCCCGGACAGGGTGTCCTACAATGAGCAGTTCTTC
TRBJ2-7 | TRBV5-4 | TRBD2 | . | CASSLGAGDSEQYF | TGTGCCAGCAGCTTGGGAGCGGGAGATAGCGAGCAGTACTTC
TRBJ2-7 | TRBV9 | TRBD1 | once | CASSSQPTGAAYEQYF | TGTGCCAGCAGCTCTCAACCGACAGGGGCGGCCTACGAGCAGTACTTC
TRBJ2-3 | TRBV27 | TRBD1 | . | CASRQGARGDTQYF | TGTGCCAGCAGACAGGGGGCACGTGGAGATACGCAGTATTTT